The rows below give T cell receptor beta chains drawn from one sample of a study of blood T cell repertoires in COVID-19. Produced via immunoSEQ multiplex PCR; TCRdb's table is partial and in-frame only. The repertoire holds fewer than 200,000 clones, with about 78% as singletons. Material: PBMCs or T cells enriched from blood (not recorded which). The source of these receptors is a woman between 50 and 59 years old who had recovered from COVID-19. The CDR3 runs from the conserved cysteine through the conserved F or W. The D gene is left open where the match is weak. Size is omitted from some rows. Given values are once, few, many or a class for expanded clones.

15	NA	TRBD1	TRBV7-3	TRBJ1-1	TGTGCCAGCACCGATCGGACAGGGGGGGACACTGAAGCTTTCTTT	CASTDRTGGDTEAFF
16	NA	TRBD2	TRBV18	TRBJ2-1	TGTGCCAGCTCACCAGGGGAGCGGGACGTCTACAATGAGCAGTTCTTC	CASSPGERDVYNEQFF
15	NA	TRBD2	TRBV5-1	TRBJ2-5	TGCGCCAGCAGACTAGGACTAGCGGGAAGTGAGACCCAGTACTTC	CASRLGLAGSETQYF
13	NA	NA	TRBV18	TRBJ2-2	TGTGCCAGCTCCCTCGCTGAGGGAGGGGAGCTGTTTTTT	CASSLAEGGELFF
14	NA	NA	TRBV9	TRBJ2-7	TGTGCCAGCAGCGTAGGGCAGGGGACCTACGAGCAGTACTTC	CASSVGQGTYEQYF
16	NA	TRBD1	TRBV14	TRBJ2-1	TGTGCCAGCAGCCTAACCGGGACAGGGGCATACAATGAGCAGTTCTTC	CASSLTGTGAYNEQFF
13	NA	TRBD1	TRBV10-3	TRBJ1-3	TGTGCCATCTGGTCGACAGGGGCGGACACCATATATTTT	CAIWSTGADTIYF
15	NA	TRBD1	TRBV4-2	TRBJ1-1	TGTGCCAGCAGCCAAGCGGGACAGTCGAACACTGAAGCTTTCTTT	CASSQAGQSNTEAFF
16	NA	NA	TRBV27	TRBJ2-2	TGTGCCAGCAGTTTATCGATCGGGTTACCTACCGGGGAGCTGTTTTTT	CASSLSIGLPTGELFF
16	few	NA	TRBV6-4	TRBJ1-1	TGTGCCAGCAGTGACACGAGAACAGGGCCCGGGTCTGAAGCTTTCTTT	CASSDTRTGPGSEAFF
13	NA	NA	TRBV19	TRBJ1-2	TGTGCCAGTAGTACCCCCCCCAGCTATGGCTACACCTTC	CASSTPPSYGYTF
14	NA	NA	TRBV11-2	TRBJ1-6	TGTGCCAGCAGCTTAAGGGAGATCTTTTCACCCCTCCACTTT	CASSLREIFSPLHF
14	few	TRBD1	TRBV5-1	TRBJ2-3	TGCGCCAGCAGCTTAGGACAGGGACCAGATACGCAGTATTTT	CASSLGQGPDTQYF
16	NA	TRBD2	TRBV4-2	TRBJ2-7	TGTGCCAGCAGCCAAGATATAAGCGGGGGCCCCTACGAGCAGTACTTC	CASSQDISGGPYEQYF
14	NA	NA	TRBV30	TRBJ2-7	TGTGCCTGGAGGTCCCTGAGCGGCTCCTACGAGCAGTACTTC	CAWRSLSGSYEQYF
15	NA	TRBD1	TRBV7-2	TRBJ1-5	TGTGCCAGCAGCATCTCCGGGACAGGCAATCAGCCCCAGCATTTT	CASSISGTGNQPQHF
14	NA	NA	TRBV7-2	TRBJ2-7	TGTGCCAGCAGCAAAGTCCCAGCGGCACACGAGCAGTACTTC	CASSKVPAAHEQYF
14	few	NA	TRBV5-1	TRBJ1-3	TGCGCCAGCAGAGCGACCAACTCTGGAAACACCATATATTTT	CASRATNSGNTIYF
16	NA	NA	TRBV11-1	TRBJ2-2	TGTGCCAGCAGCTTAGGTACAGTCCACGAAACCGGGGAGCTGTTTTTT	CASSLGTVHETGELFF
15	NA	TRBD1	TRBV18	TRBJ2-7	TGTGCCAGCTCCCCGAGCCAGGGGGCTTCCCACGAGCAGTACTTC	CASSPSQGASHEQYF
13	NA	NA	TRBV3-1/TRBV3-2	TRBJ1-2	TGTGCCAGCAGCCCTATGATCGGCTATGGCTACACCTTC	CASSPMIGYGYTF
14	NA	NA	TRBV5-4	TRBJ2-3	TGTGCCAGCAGTATAGCGGCCTACACAGATACGCAGTATTTT	CASSIAAYTDTQYF
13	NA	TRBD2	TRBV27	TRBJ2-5	TGTGCCAGCAGTTCAGGACTAGCTGAGACCCAGTACTTC	CASSSGLAETQYF
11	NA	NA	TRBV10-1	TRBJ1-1	TGCGCCGGAAGACAGAACACTGAAGCTTTCTTT	CAGRQNTEAFF